These 25 T cell receptor beta chains were all obtained from the same sample, sequenced in a study of T cells in Graves' hyperthyroidism and ophthalmopathy. Authors of the study amplified TCR beta CDR3 regions from RNA transcripts. A set of HTBI primers served as the primers for a first-round RT-PCR of the TCR CDR3. TCRdb re-analysed the multiplex PCR reads in MiXCR, keeping a single row per CDR3 protein. The sample has about 420,000 distinct CDR3 sequences; 15% to 19% are singletons. The specimen sequenced was blood. The receptors were gathered from a woman in her late teens or twenties with Graves' hyperthyroidism.

This clonotype was picked up many times. CDR3 sequence (DNA): TGTGCCAGCAGGATAGACAGGGTGGGCCCTGAAGCTTTCTTT. Amino acids: CASRIDRVGPEAFF. This sequence joins TRBV6-1 and TRBJ1-1; TRBD1 matches at 7 bases. The germline CDR1 and CDR2 sequences are MNHNS and SASEGT. J was trimmed by 6 bases and V by 6 bases; bases with no gene match: 10. The CDR3 runs 14 residues.

In its sample, this clonotype was seen many times. This chain connects TRBV2 to TRBJ1-5; no firm D call. CDR1 SNHLY and CDR2 FYNNEI come from the germline V gene. The CDR3 is 12 amino acids. V lost 6 bases and J lost 9, with 12 bases in between. The CDR3 sequence is CASSGREAPQHF. The DNA for the CDR3 is TGTGCCAGCAGCGGCCGGGAAGCGCCCCAGCATTTT.

This clonotype was seen ten or more times. A much more abundant neighbour one base away suggests this may be a read error. This chain links TRBV2 with TRBJ2-1; 7 bases are a match to TRBD1. Germline CDR1 reads SNHLY; CDR2 reads FYNNEI. The junction had 0 bases not matched to a gene; V was cut back by 4 bases and J by 0 bases. The CDR3 is 14 amino acids. The CDR3 loop is CASSGDSSYNEQFF. In DNA form, the CDR3 reads TGTGCCAGCAGTGGGGACAGCTCCTACAATGAGCAGTTCTTC.

This clonotype came up many times. This chain connects TRBV3-1 to TRBJ1-2; TRBD1 is a possible D gene (5 bases). With 2 bases removed from V and 11 bases from J, the gap between germline ends came to 24 bases. Germline V gives CDR1 LGHDT, CDR2 YNNKEL (reference sequence). The CDR3 has 16 residues. CDR3 DNA sequence: TGTGCCAGCAGCCAACAACCTAGGGACGCAGGGTGGGGGTACACCTTC. It encodes CASSQQPRDAGWGYTF.

The V call is TRBV4-2, the J call TRBJ1-5; TRBD1 might be the D (6 bases). This CDR3 comprises 18 residues. The V gene's germline CDR1 is LGHNA and CDR2 YNFKEQ. Trimming took off 1 base at V and 0 bases at J, with 16 bases between the two ends. The CDR3 DNA reads as TGTGCCAGCAGCCAAGGTGAAGGGTTAGGGGGTAGCAATCAGCCCCAGCATTTT. It encodes CASSQGEGLGGSNQPQHF.

This clonotype was detected only a few times. V and J are TRBV29-1 and TRBJ2-1; D is undetermined. This CDR3 has 13 amino acids. Germline V gene sequence: CDR1 SQVTM, CDR2 ANQGSEA. Trimming removed 1 base from V and 2 bases from J, with 6 bases in between. CDR3: CSVEVGTYNEQFF. In nucleotides, the CDR3 is TGCAGCGTTGAAGTGGGAACCTACAATGAGCAGTTCTTC.

This clonotype showed up many times. The CDR3 DNA follows: TGTGCCAGCAGCCCTGGGGGAAGCACAGATACGCAGTATTTT. Its protein product is CASSPGGSTDTQYF. This chain joins TRBV7-3 and TRBJ2-3; the D gene could be TRBD1 or TRBD2 (5 bases each). This CDR3 is built from 14 residues. Germline lookup yields CDR1 SGHTA and CDR2 FQGTGA. The germline V and J ends were trimmed by 5 bases and 0 bases, with 9 bases remaining between them.

This clonotype has more than one count but fewer than ten. V is TRBV9 and J is TRBJ1-3; possibly TRBD1 for D (5 bases). The CDR3 extends over 14 amino acids. V lost 1 base to trimming and J lost 3 bases, with 8 bases between them. CDR1 is SGDLS, CDR2 YYNGEE, per germline. The CDR3 sequence: CASSVQGGGNTIYF. CDR3 coding DNA: TGTGCCAGCAGCGTACAGGGAGGTGGAAACACCATATATTTT.

This clonotype was counted only a few times. V gene TRBV6-1 combines with J gene TRBJ1-2; D call uncertain. The CDR3 is made up of 16 amino acids. The germline V and J ends were trimmed by 3 bases and 10 bases, with 24 bases remaining between them. Germline V gene data show CDR1 as MNHNS and CDR2 as SASEGT. The CDR3 DNA is TGTGCCAGCAGTGACCTAATAAGCGGCGGGGAGGTCTTCTACACCTTC. Translating it yields CASSDLISGGEVFYTF.

This clonotype appeared many times. The chain joins TRBV3-1 to TRBJ2-3, with TRBD2 matching 12 bases. The CDR3 runs to 17 residues. J gave up 2 bases and V 5 bases, and 8 bases lay outside the gene matches. Germline assignment: CDR1 LGHDT and CDR2 YNNKEL (reference sequence). The DNA for the CDR3 is TGTGCCAGCAGCTTCACCTCTAGCGGGAGGGCCACAGATACGCAGTATTTT. Translated: CASSFTSSGRATDTQYF.

This clonotype was detected many times. The chain combines TRBV6-2 or TRBV6-3 with TRBJ1-1; perhaps TRBD1 as D (6 bases). There are 14 residues in the CDR3. CDR1 and CDR2 from the germline V gene are MNHEY and SVGEGT. Trimming left V 6 bases short and J 3 bases short, with 14 bases between. The CDR3 bases are TGTGCCAGCAGAGCAGGGGACTATTACACTGAAGCTTTCTTT. Its protein product is CASRAGDYYTEAFF.

This clonotype was picked up many times. The chain employs TRBV3-1 and TRBJ2-1; 9 positions match TRBD2. This CDR3 has 17 amino acids. CDR1 LGHDT and CDR2 YNNKEL come from the germline V gene (reference sequence). After removal of 0 bases from V and 5 bases from J, the junction contained 8 bases not matched to a gene. This CDR3 reads CASSQDIVAGGDNEQFF. As DNA, the CDR3 is TGTGCCAGCAGCCAAGATATCGTCGCGGGGGGGGACAATGAGCAGTTCTTC.

This clonotype was found a few times. This chain connects TRBV5-1 to TRBJ1-2; perhaps TRBD1 as D (5 bases). Germline CDR1 reads SGHRS; CDR2 reads YFSETQ. CDR3 length equals 14 residues. Trimming pared 0 bases from V and 3 bases from J, leaving 9 bases between. The CDR3 DNA is TGCGCCAGCAGCTTGGCCTCGACAGACTATGGCTACACCTTC. Residues: CASSLASTDYGYTF.

This clonotype was recorded many times. CDR3: CASKDVNQPQHF. CDR3 coding DNA: TGTGCCAGCAAAGATGTGAATCAGCCCCAGCATTTT. V is TRBV28 and J is TRBJ1-5; the D is unclear. There are 12 residues in the CDR3. CDR1 is MDHEN, CDR2 SYDVKM, per germline. Trimming cost V 7 bases and J 4 bases, with 8 bases left between them.

The sample holds many counts of this clonotype. The rearrangement links TRBV5-6 to TRBJ2-5; no clear D gene. The CDR3 runs to 12 residues. V was clipped by 4 bases and J by 2 bases, with 6 bases between them. Per germline, CDR1 SGHDT and CDR2 YYEEEE. The chain's CDR3 is CASSRWQETQYF. The CDR3 DNA reads TGTGCCAGCAGCAGGTGGCAAGAGACCCAGTACTTC.

This clonotype was detected a few times. This chain joins TRBV18 and TRBJ1-3; tentative D call: TRBD1 (5 bases). This CDR3 region has 16 residues. The V gene lost 2 bases and the J gene lost 1 base, with 12 bases spanning the gap. Germline V gene lookup returns CDR1 KGHSH and CDR2 LQKENI. The CDR3 spells CASSPGGAVSGNTIYF. In DNA, the CDR3 is TGTGCCAGCTCACCAGGAGGGGCCGTTTCTGGAAACACCATATATTTT.

This clonotype was seen a few times. The chain carries TRBV6-1 and TRBJ2-1; weak D call: TRBD2 (5 bases). The ends were cut back, 5 bases at V and 6 bases at J, with 17 bases in the middle. The V gene's germline CDR1 is MNHNS and CDR2 SASEGT. The CDR3 sequence is 15 residues long. CDR3 DNA sequence: TGTGCCAGCAGTCAAATCGGAACTCTAGCCAATGAGCAGTTCTTC. Protein product: CASSQIGTLANEQFF.

This clonotype was recorded once. This chain links TRBV20-1 with TRBJ1-2, with a possible D match to TRBD1 (5 bases). Germline V gives CDR1 DFQATT, CDR2 SNEGSKA (reference sequence). The V and J ends lost 1 base and 3 bases respectively, with 15 bases between them. The length of the CDR3 is 15 residues. CDR3 residues: CSARVTGTSYYGYTF. CDR3 sequence (DNA): TGCAGTGCTAGAGTAACCGGGACCTCATACTATGGCTACACCTTC.

This clonotype was observed many times. The J gene is TRBJ1-2, the V gene TRBV6-1, with TRBD1 as a possible D gene (5 bases). The germline V gene encodes CDR1 MNHNS and CDR2 SASEGT. The V end was cut by 7 bases, the J end by 7 bases, with 16 bases between. CDR3 length equals 13 residues. Here the CDR3 reads CASTPGTPTGYTF. In nucleotides, the CDR3 is TGTGCCAGCACCCCCGGGACCCCCACTGGCTACACCTTC.

This clonotype occurred many times. The CDR3 region has the DNA TGTGCCAGCGGGCCGGGGTCCAGGAGTAAGACTGAAGCTTTCTTT. This sequence encodes CASGPGSRSKTEAFF. The genes are TRBV3-1 and TRBJ1-1; D is ambiguous. The CDR3 consists of 15 residues. Trimming removed 8 bases from V and 5 bases from J, with 21 bases in between. Germline V gene sequence: CDR1 LGHDT, CDR2 YNNKEL (reference sequence).

V and J are TRBV6-1 and TRBJ1-4; no firm D call. The V and J ends lost 7 bases and 4 bases respectively, with 19 bases between them. Per the germline V gene, CDR1 is MNHNS and CDR2 is SASEGT. This CDR3 is 16 amino acids long. The DNA for the CDR3 is TGTGCCAGCATTGCGGGCCGGGCAGGAGATAATGAAAAACTGTTTTTT. This encodes CASIAGRAGDNEKLFF.

The chain uses TRBV24-1 and TRBJ1-2, with D maybe TRBD1 (5 bases). The CDR3 totals 13 residues. Trimming took off 4 bases at V and 8 bases at J, with 13 bases between the two ends. CDR1 is KGHDR, CDR2 SFDVKD, per germline. The CDR3 region has the DNA TGTGCCACCAGTGAATCTCCAGGGTTAGGCTACACCTTC. It translates to CATSESPGLGYTF.

This clonotype occurred many times. V is TRBV7-3 and J is TRBJ1-1; a weak D match, TRBD1 (5 bases). Germline loops: CDR1 SGHTA, CDR2 FQGTGA. The CDR3 is 15 amino acids. Trimming removed 7 bases at V and 1 base at J, with 16 bases between. CDR3 DNA sequence: TGTGCCAGCACCCTGCTTCCGGGGGGGAACACTGAAGCTTTCTTT. It is translated as CASTLLPGGNTEAFF.

This clonotype was detected ten times or more. This chain uses TRBV11-2 with TRBJ2-5; D may correspond to TRBD1 or TRBD2 (5 bases each). Germline values: CDR1 SGHAT, CDR2 FQNNGV. V was cut by 3 bases and J by 13 bases, with 18 bases left in between. There are 13 residues in the CDR3. The CDR3 spells CASSFAGTPALYF. The CDR3 DNA sequence: TGTGCCAGCAGCTTCGCCGGGACCCCCGCCCTGTACTTC.

In this sample, this clonotype turned up many times. The J gene is TRBJ1-2, the V gene TRBV3-1, with a tentative D call TRBD1 (5 bases). Trimming stripped 3 bases from V and 8 bases from J, with 7 bases between. This CDR3 is built from 11 residues. Germline CDR1 is LGHDT and CDR2 is YNNKEL (reference sequence). CDR3 protein: CASSHRGGYTF. The CDR3 DNA follows: TGTGCCAGCAGCCACCGGGGGGGCTACACCTTC.